This record looks at one TCR beta chain sequence and its context. This clone's antigen is unknown. No quality values exist for individual bases; no much larger clone is one base distant. This sample was taken from a study of shared clonotypes between healthy human individuals (TCRdb year 2020). About the investigation overall: A couple of women and a few men aged 18 to 49 years were included in the cohort. For each donor, CD4 naive and CD4 memory were each given three plates, CD8 naive was given two plates, and CD8 memory was given one plate. The study deeply sequenced blood TCR repertoires of five healthy adults to estimate repertoire size and the extent of clonotype sharing between individuals. To increase sequencing depth and limit assay-specific biases, different laboratories used diverse techniques to prepare libraries and sequence TCR repertoires. Between about 0.85 and 9.5 billion PBMCs per donor were obtained by leukapheresis.

Inclusive of the bounding cysteine and phenylalanine, the CDR3 is 15 residues long. Only the CDR3 DNA stays, 45 bases, in frame from base 1. From V the trimming removes 6 bases and from J it removes 4 bases, while the gene matches leave 8 bases of the junction unaccounted for. The germline V gene (reference sequence) gives CDR1 as LNHDA and CDR2 as SQIVND. Using the deep immunoSEQ assay, TCR CDR3 regions were amplified from genomic DNA by multiplex PCR. Genomic DNA extracted from each cell subset was distributed evenly over all wells of several immunoSEQ 96-well plates, and each plate served as one replicate. For sorted subsets, about 200 ng genomic DNA, equal to 30,000 to 35,000 T cell genomes, was loaded into each replicate PCR. Purified libraries were quantified with a Qubit 3.0 fluorometer, sized on a Bioanalyzer 2100, and re-quantified with the KAPA Library Quantification kit. Each immunoSEQ 96-well plate was sequenced on its own single-read 150-cycle Illumina NextSeq 550 flow cell. The paper's processing steps were these. Because the immunoSEQ output included only junctional sequences and no quality scores, the filtering could not be the same as the filtering used for full-length reads. Sequences were annotated with PyIR, a Python wrapper for IgBLAST v1.9, and V/J genes and CDR3 were assigned using IMGT germline references. Reads with weak V/J assignments (E-value above 1e-6), missing CDR3, stop codons, out-of-frame junctions, or ambiguous translated residues were removed. V3J clonotypes were defined as sequences sharing the same inferred V gene, J gene, and CDR3 amino acid sequence. To compute the percentage overlap between repertoires, the number of shared unique clonotypes was divided by the size of the smaller repertoire. Three approaches were used to assess repertoire richness: RTK rarefaction, the Chao1 estimator, and Recon v2.1 estimates of unobserved clonotypes. OLGA was used to compute generation probabilities for all TCRbeta clonotypes that the gDNA method yielded from several donors. This is the immuneACCESS table as TCRdb keeps it, with only in-frame sequences that have V and J called. A part of the clones is gone; compared with another copy, unresolved V genes explain less than half, and the rest is unexplained. D and trimming were read from the DNA, whereas the V and J calls and clone size are those reported in that table. The sample table holds under 650,000 clones, of which 90% to 97% were seen once. The ten largest clones take up approximately 0.06% of the sample.

Study-wide conclusions, independent of this receptor: Even with the large sequencing depth, rarefaction of the sorted-subset datasets indicated that sequencing was incomplete. Compared with non-shared clonotypes, the clonotypes found in all four sorted-subset donors had higher generation probabilities. The genetic and exposure-history diversity represented was limited by the small number of donors. Estimated clonotype richness was generally larger for naive than for memory subsets. Roughly 5% of naive CD4, around 4% of naive CD8, 2.3% of memory CD4, and more than 0.35% of memory CD8 clonotypes were shared across several donors. Sampling was restricted to blood, and TCR repertoires in tissue are likely to differ from TCR repertoires in blood. Pairwise subsampling led to the expectation that sequencing depth would affect the degree of clonotype sharing among donors.

Donors were healthy HIV-negative adults with no recently reported acute infections or vaccinations. Only Caucasian adults living in Nashville, Tennessee, USA were represented among the donors. Magnetic negative selection was used to enrich CD4+ T cells, after which naive cells were positively selected on CD45RA and the negative fraction became the memory subset. After blood collection by leukapheresis, PBMCs were isolated using Ficoll-Histopaque density gradient centrifugation and then cryopreserved in the vapor phase of liquid nitrogen. Analytical flow cytometry was used to check the purity and quantity of every magnetically sorted T cell population. From each sorted fraction, genomic DNA was isolated and quantified by UV absorbance on a Nanodrop 2000c.

The TCR originated in a woman aged 25-40 years in good health. Specimen: naive CD4+ T cells sorted from blood. This sample's cell subset or site label indicates: CD45RA+ positively selected. The chain uses TRBV19 and TRBJ1-4, with 7 bases in between that match TRBD1. The CDR3 in this case is CASSNKGQNNEKLFF. The DNA sequence reads TGTGCCAGTAGCAACAAGGGACAGAATAATGAAAAACTGTTTTTT.